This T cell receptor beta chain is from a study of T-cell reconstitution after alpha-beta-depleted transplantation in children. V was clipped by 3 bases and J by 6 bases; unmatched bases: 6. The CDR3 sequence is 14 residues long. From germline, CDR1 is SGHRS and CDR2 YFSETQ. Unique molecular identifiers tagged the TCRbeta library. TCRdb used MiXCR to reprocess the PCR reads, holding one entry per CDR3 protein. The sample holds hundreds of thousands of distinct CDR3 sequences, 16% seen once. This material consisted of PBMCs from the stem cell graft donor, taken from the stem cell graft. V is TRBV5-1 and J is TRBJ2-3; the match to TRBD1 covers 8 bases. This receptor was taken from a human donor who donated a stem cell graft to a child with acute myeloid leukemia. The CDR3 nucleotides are TGCGCCAGCAGCTGGACAGGGTCGCTGGATACGCAGTATTTT. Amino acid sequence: CASSWTGSLDTQYF.